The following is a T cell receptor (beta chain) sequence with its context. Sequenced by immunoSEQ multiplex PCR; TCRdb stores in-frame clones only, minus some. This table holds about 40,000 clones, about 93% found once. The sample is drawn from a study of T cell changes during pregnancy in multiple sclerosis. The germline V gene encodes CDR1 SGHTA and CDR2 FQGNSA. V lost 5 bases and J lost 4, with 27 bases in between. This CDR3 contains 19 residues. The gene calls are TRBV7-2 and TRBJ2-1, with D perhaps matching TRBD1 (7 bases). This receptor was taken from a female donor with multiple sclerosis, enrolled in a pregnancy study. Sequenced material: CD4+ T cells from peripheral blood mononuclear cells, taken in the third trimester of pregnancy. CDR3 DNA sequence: TGTGCCAGCAGCGGCGCGTCAGGGGGATGGGGTAGCGGATACAATGAGCAGTTCTTC. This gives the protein CASSGASGGWGSGYNEQFF.